Listed below are T cell receptor beta chains from one sample, sequenced in a study of blood T cell repertoires in COVID-19. Profiling relied on immunoSEQ multiplex PCR, and the TCRdb table lists in-frame clones only, not all of them. The data show 210,000 or so clones, with around 90% seen just once and about 7% held by the top ten. Sequencing was carried out using peripheral blood. The receptors stem from a man aged 35 to 55 with acute or convalescent COVID-19. Both conserved end residues are part of each CDR3. D genes are given only for firm matches. The size of a clone is reported for some rows only, either as once, few or many, or as a class for expanded clones.

TRBV6-5,TRBJ2-7,NA,NA,TGTGCCAGCAACCTGAAGCCTTCCTCCTACGAGCAGTACTTC,CASNLKPSSYEQYF
TRBV5-4,TRBJ1-1,NA,NA,TGTGCGTTTATTGGAGGGACTGAAGCTTTCTTT,CAFIGGTEAFF
TRBV6-5,TRBJ2-7,TRBD2,NA,TGTGCCAGCAGACGAGCGGGGGGTTCCTACGAGCAGTACTTC,CASRRAGGSYEQYF
TRBV6-6,TRBJ1-5,TRBD1,NA,TGTGCCAGCAGTCCCCAGGGGACAGGGACTCTCCTTAGCAATCAGCCCCAGCATTTT,CASSPQGTGTLLSNQPQHF
TRBV13,TRBJ1-1,NA,NA,TGTGCCAGCAGTCGCCGACAGAGGAACACTGAAGCTTTCTTT,CASSRRQRNTEAFF
TRBV1,TRBJ2-7,NA,once,TGCACCAGCAGCCAAGAAGGGACACCTGCCCGTCTCGGGTACTTC,CTSSQEGTPARLGYF
TRBV10-3,TRBJ2-7,NA,NA,TGTGCCATCAGTGAGGTAATTCAGGGGTACTACGAGCAGTACTTC,CAISEVIQGYYEQYF
TRBV7-3,TRBJ2-2,TRBD2,NA,TGTGCCAGCAGCTCGCGGGGACTAGCGGGTTACGCGAACACCGGGGAGCTGTTTTTT,CASSSRGLAGYANTGELFF
TRBV19,TRBJ2-7,NA,few,TGTGCCAGTAGTATGAGTGGGGGACAAGGTTACGAGCAGTACTTC,CASSMSGGQGYEQYF
TRBV6-1,TRBJ1-1,NA,NA,TGTGCCAGCAGTGAAGGGTTCCCACGGGCTTTCTTT,CASSEGFPRAFF
TRBV5-4,TRBJ2-7,TRBD2,NA,TGTGCCAGCAGCTTGATGGGTAGCGGGGCTTACGAGCAGTACTTC,CASSLMGSGAYEQYF
TRBV27,TRBJ2-2,NA,few,TGTGCCAGCAGCGTTACAGCGAACACCGGGGAGCTGTTTTTT,CASSVTANTGELFF
TRBV29-1,TRBJ2-1,TRBD1,NA,TGCAGCGTTGCCTCCCGACAGGGAGTAGGAATCTTC,CSVASRQGVGIF
TRBV30,TRBJ1-1,NA,few,TGTGCCTGGAGTGTATGGGGGCTCGAAGCTTTCTTT,CAWSVWGLEAFF
TRBV6-4,TRBJ2-3,TRBD2,NA,TGTGCCAGCAAGGAGCGGGGGGGCACAGATACGCAGTATTTT,CASKERGGTDTQYF
TRBV12-3/TRBV12-4,TRBJ2-5,NA,NA,TGTGCCAGCAGTTTATCAAGGGGGACCCAGTACTTC,CASSLSRGTQYF
TRBV21-1,TRBJ2-7,NA,NA,TGTGCCAGCAGCAATTCGACTGACTACGAGCAGTACTTC,CASSNSTDYEQYF
TRBV12-5,TRBJ1-1,NA,NA,TGTGCTAGTGGTTCACCTCGGGAGAACACTGAAGCTTTCTTT,CASGSPRENTEAFF
TRBV6-2/TRBV6-3,TRBJ2-4,TRBD2,NA,TGTGCCAGCAGTTACTCTTTCGCGGGGGGGAGCAAAAACATTCAGTACTTC,CASSYSFAGGSKNIQYF
TRBV3-1/TRBV3-2,TRBJ2-7,NA,NA,TGTGCCAGCAGCCAACCCGGGAGCTACGAGCAGTACTTC,CASSQPGSYEQYF
TRBV2,TRBJ2-5,TRBD2,NA,TGTGCCAGCAGTGGAATCGCGGGGGGGCACCAAGAGACCCAGTACTTC,CASSGIAGGHQETQYF
TRBV11-2,TRBJ2-2,TRBD1,NA,TGTGCCAGCAGCTCCGGGACAGGCCGGACCGGGGAGCTGTTTTTT,CASSSGTGRTGELFF
TRBV19,TRBJ2-5,NA,NA,TGTGCCAGTAGTATTTATTCTGGGGCGGAGACCCAGTACTTC,CASSIYSGAETQYF
TRBV7-6,TRBJ2-1,NA,NA,TGTGCCAGCAGCTTCACGGGGGCCTACAATGAGCAGTTCTTC,CASSFTGAYNEQFF
TRBV19,TRBJ1-1,NA,NA,TGTGCCAGTAGGATGGGGGGGCAAGCTTTCTTT,CASRMGGQAFF
TRBV6-1,TRBJ1-6,NA,NA,TGTGCCAGCAGTGAACGGAGCTCCTATAATTCACCCCTCCACTTT,CASSERSSYNSPLHF
TRBV5-1,TRBJ2-1,NA,NA,TGCGCCAGCAGCCCAAGGGGGGGGCGAGGCAATGAGCAGTTCTTC,CASSPRGGRGNEQFF